One sample yielded the 25 T cell receptor beta chains listed below, sequenced in a study of cytomegalovirus exposure and HLA in healthy donors. Produced via immunoSEQ multiplex PCR; TCRdb's table is partial and in-frame only. The profile shows roughly 120,000 clones, 94% of them singletons. The sequenced sample consisted of PBMCs. The receptors originated from a woman aged 18-29 years in good health and CMV-seronegative.

The chain is built from TRBV6-5 and TRBJ1-1; D gene ambiguous. Per the germline V gene, CDR1 is MNHEY and CDR2 is SVGAGI. Trimming stripped 0 bases from V and 1 base from J, with 9 bases between. The CDR3 has 15 residues. The CDR3 DNA follows: TGTGCCAGCAGTTACTCGCGCAATTCGAACACTGAAGCTTTCTTT. Protein product: CASSYSRNSNTEAFF.

V gene TRBV27 combines with J gene TRBJ2-3; 7 bases are shared with TRBD2. Trimming took 3 bases from V and 5 from J; bases not matched to a gene: 11. There are 16 residues in the CDR3. From germline, CDR1 is MNHEY and CDR2 SMNVEV (reference sequence). The DNA of the CDR3 is TGTGCCAGCAGTTTTACGGGCGGGAGTCTCATAGATACGCAGTATTTT. Residues: CASSFTGGSLIDTQYF.

The chain joins TRBV13 to TRBJ1-2; 8 bases align to TRBD1. Germline V CDR1 and CDR2: PRHDT, FYEKMQ (reference sequence). Losses at the gene ends were 5 bases for V and 8 bases for J; bases not matched to a gene: 13. The CDR3 is 15 residues long. CDR3 in DNA: TGTGCCAGCAGCCCTGGTCCTCAGGGGGCGCGAGGCTACACCTTC. It yields the protein CASSPGPQGARGYTF.

The V gene is TRBV5-1, the J gene TRBJ2-7; 8 nucleotides line up with TRBD2. V lost 3 bases and J lost 1; bases outside the gene matches: 3. Per the germline V gene, CDR1 is SGHRS and CDR2 is YFSETQ. The CDR3 sequence is 14 residues long. The CDR3 nucleotides are TGCGCCAGCAGCTCCAGCGGGAGATCCTACGAGCAGTACTTC. Amino acids: CASSSSGRSYEQYF.

CDR3 region: CASSLAGNRRFF. DNA of the CDR3: TGTGCCAGCAGTTTAGCCGGGAACCGCCGGTTCTTC. The chain carries TRBV28 and TRBJ2-1; tentatively, D is TRBD2 (5 bases). Germline assignment: CDR1 MDHEN and CDR2 SYDVKM. Trimming cost V 2 bases and J 15 bases, with 14 bases left between them. The CDR3 has 12 residues.

This chain uses TRBV5-1 with TRBJ1-1; the match to TRBD1 covers 7 bases. In germline, CDR1 is SGHRS, CDR2 YFSETQ. Trimming took 3 bases from V and 7 from J; bases not matched to a gene: 6. This CDR3 is 13 amino acids long. CDR3 sequence: CASSWGTEDEAFF. CDR3 sequence (DNA): TGCGCCAGCAGCTGGGGGACAGAGGATGAAGCTTTCTTT.

The chain links TRBV28 to TRBJ2-3, with TRBD1 matching 7 bases. In germline, CDR1 is MDHEN, CDR2 SYDVKM. The CDR3 length is 14 residues. V shed 2 bases and J 6 bases; nucleotides not matched to a gene: 5. The CDR3 coding sequence is TGTGCCAGCAGTTTAGAACAGGACAGGGATACGCAGTATTTT. Amino acids: CASSLEQDRDTQYF.

The gene calls are TRBV5-6 and TRBJ2-7; a weak D match, TRBD2 (6 bases). V dropped 4 bases and J dropped 3 bases, with 11 bases sitting between them. The CDR3 is 13 residues long. From germline, CDR1 is SGHDT and CDR2 YYEEEE. DNA of the CDR3: TGTGCCAGCAGCACGGGACTGGGCTACGAGCAGTACTTC. Encoded protein: CASSTGLGYEQYF.

The chain joins TRBV7-3 to TRBJ2-3; 9 bases are shared with TRBD1. Trimming cost V 5 bases and J 2 bases; bases outside gene matches: 5. This CDR3 has 15 residues. In germline, CDR1 is SGHTA, CDR2 FQGTGA. CDR3 loop: CASSPGQGYTDTQYF. The DNA of the CDR3 is TGTGCCAGCAGCCCTGGACAGGGGTACACAGATACGCAGTATTTT.

J is TRBJ1-2 and V is TRBV9; no firm D call. CDR1 is SGDLS, CDR2 YYNGEE, per germline. This CDR3 spans 11 amino acids. The V and J ends lost 3 bases and 9 bases respectively, with 9 bases between them. CDR3 DNA: TGTGCCAGCAGCGCTGAGAGGCGCTACACCTTC. It yields the protein CASSAERRYTF.

In its sample, this clone was seen once. The rearrangement joins TRBV27 to TRBJ2-5; TRBD1 might be the D (6 bases). CDR3 length: 13 residues. V was clipped by 6 bases and J by 2 bases, with 10 bases between them. Germline-derived CDR1 and CDR2 are MNHEY and SMNVEV (reference sequence). The CDR3 DNA follows: TGTGCCAGCAGACAGGGTGAGCAAGAGACCCAGTACTTC. It is translated as CASRQGEQETQYF.

The V gene is TRBV30, the J gene TRBJ2-3; maybe TRBD2 (5 bases). Germline V CDR1 and CDR2: GTSNPN, SVGIG (reference sequence). The CDR3 is 13 residues long. Trimming pared 4 bases from V and 0 bases from J, leaving 8 bases between. For the CDR3, the DNA is TGTGCCTGGACCGGGGTTAGCACAGATACGCAGTATTTT. Its protein product is CAWTGVSTDTQYF.

V is TRBV9 and J is TRBJ2-3; 7 nucleotides align to TRBD2. This CDR3 has 16 residues. V dropped 0 bases and J dropped 2; count of bases not matched to a gene: 6. The germline gives CDR1 SGDLS, CDR2 YYNGEE. The CDR3 DNA reads TGTGCCAGCAGCGTAGAGGGCGGGGGAATCACAGATACGCAGTATTTT. Amino acids: CASSVEGGGITDTQYF.

This rearrangement joins TRBV7-2 to TRBJ1-1, with 7 positions matching TRBD1. The CDR3 extends over 16 amino acids. CDR1 and CDR2 from the germline V gene are SGHTA and FQGNSA. Trimming took 7 bases from V and 1 from J; bases not matched to a gene: 12. CDR3 residues: CASTPQGGQSNTEAFF. The CDR3 DNA reads as TGTGCCAGCACCCCTCAGGGGGGACAGTCGAACACTGAAGCTTTCTTT.

The V and J genes are TRBV6-1 and TRBJ2-7; 11 bases are shared with TRBD2. This CDR3 has 19 residues. Trimming took 3 bases from V and 4 from J; bases not matched to a gene: 17. CDR1 is MNHNS, CDR2 SASEGT, per germline. CDR3 DNA: TGTGCCAGCAGTGAGTGGGCAGCGCAAACTAGCGGGAGAGGATACGAGCAGTACTTC. Its protein is CASSEWAAQTSGRGYEQYF.

The J gene is TRBJ2-3, the V gene TRBV30; TRBD1 matches 8 bases. The germline CDR1 and CDR2 sequences are GTSNPN and SVGIG (reference sequence). This CDR3 is 12 amino acids long. The CDR3 here is CACRGLTDTQYF. CDR3 DNA sequence: TGTGCTTGCAGGGGGCTTACAGATACGCAGTATTTT.

There are a few counts of this clone. The chain couples TRBV21-1 to TRBJ2-7; the table's D gene call, TRBD2, was not cross checked with the DNA. TRBV21-1 is annotated as a pseudogene. This CDR3 is 18 amino acids long. The CDR3 spells CASSKKLPPLAGVYEQYF. The DNA of the CDR3 is TGTGCCAGCAGCAAAAAACTTCCCCCTCTAGCGGGAGTATACGAGCAGTACTTC.

The genes are TRBV30 and TRBJ1-2; possibly TRBD1 for D (6 bases). Trimming left V 0 bases short and J 7 bases short, with 18 bases between. The CDR3 contains 15 residues. Germline V lookup: CDR1 GTSNPN, CDR2 SVGIG (reference sequence). CDR3: CAWSVGTAQQGGYTF. The CDR3 DNA follows: TGTGCCTGGAGTGTCGGGACGGCCCAACAGGGTGGCTACACCTTC.

The chain carries TRBV27 and TRBJ2-1; 13 bases are a match to TRBD2. CDR1 and CDR2 from the germline V gene are MNHEY and SMNVEV (reference sequence). With V trimmed by 6 bases and J by 0 bases, 8 bases remained unmatched. The CDR3 spans 18 residues. CDR3: CASRGLAGKDSSYNEQFF. The CDR3 coding sequence is TGTGCCAGCAGGGGACTAGCGGGGAAAGACTCCTCCTACAATGAGCAGTTCTTC.

V is TRBV5-6 and J is TRBJ1-2, with TRBD1 matching 10 bases. Germline CDR1 and CDR2: SGHDT and YYEEEE. The V and J ends lost 4 bases and 6 bases, in that order; junction bases with no gene match: 6. CDR3 length: 14 residues. CDR3 in DNA: TGTGCCAGCAGCGGACCGGGACAGGGGCATGGCTACACCTTC. Residues: CASSGPGQGHGYTF.

The chain joins TRBV7-3 to TRBJ2-5, with 11 bases identical to TRBD2. CDR1 is SGHTA, CDR2 FQGTGA, per germline. With 5 bases clipped from V and 1 base from J, the junction kept 3 bases outside the gene matches. The CDR3 is 15 amino acids. CDR3 protein: CASSQGTSGQETQYF. DNA for the CDR3: TGTGCCAGCAGCCAAGGGACTAGCGGCCAAGAGACCCAGTACTTC.

The chain joins TRBV28 to TRBJ1-4; the D is unclear. This CDR3 is 11 amino acids long. The V end was cut by 3 bases, the J end by 8 bases, with 4 bases between. Germline assignment: CDR1 MDHEN and CDR2 SYDVKM. The CDR3: CASSFLEKLFF. DNA for the CDR3: TGTGCCAGCAGTTTTCTGGAAAAACTGTTTTTT.

J is TRBJ2-3 and V is TRBV12-5, with 8 bases matching TRBD2. The trim removed 1 base at V and 10 bases at J, leaving 1 base unmatched. This CDR3 contains 12 residues. CDR1 LGHNT and CDR2 FRNRAP come from the germline V gene. For the CDR3, the DNA is TGTGCTAGTGGTTTGGAAGCGGGAGCGCAGTATTTT. Amino acids: CASGLEAGAQYF. The entire variable domain, with the rest obtained from reference TRBV12-5 and TRBJ2-3, is as follows: DARVTQTPRHKVTEMGQEVTMRCQPILGHNTVFWYRQTMMQGLELLAYFRNRAPLDDSGMPKDRFSAEMPDATLATLKIQPSEPRDSAVYFCASGLEAGAQYFGPGTRLTVL.

This chain connects TRBV4-1 to TRBJ1-5; D gene ambiguous. The CDR3 is made up of 15 amino acids. The germline V gene has CDR1 MGHRA and CDR2 YSYEKL. V lost 2 bases to trimming and J lost 6 bases, with 14 bases between them. DNA for the CDR3: TGCGCCAGCAGCCAATTGAGAGGAGAGACTCAGCCCCAGCATTTT. It translates to CASSQLRGETQPQHF.

The rearrangement joins TRBV9 to TRBJ2-3, with TRBD2 matching 8 bases. V lost 4 bases, J lost 0 bases, and 10 bases stayed unmatched. The CDR3 length is 17 residues. Germline lookup yields CDR1 SGDLS and CDR2 YYNGEE. The CDR3: CASSPDTSGTSTDTQYF. The DNA of the CDR3 is TGTGCCAGCAGCCCAGACACTAGCGGAACTAGCACAGATACGCAGTATTTT.